The 14 T cell receptor beta chains below come from one sample, sequenced in a study of T-cell memory formation after mild COVID-19. MiXCR was run by TCRdb on the 5' RACE reads, yielding one entry per CDR3 protein. The data show hundreds of thousands of distinct CDR3 sequences, approximately 15% seen once. The source material was PBMCs or a T cell subset sorted from them (not recorded which). The source is a man aged 18 to 30 who had mild COVID-19 (a few samples of this study predate the infection). Cell type and time point are not known.

The chain carries TRBV7-8 and TRBJ2-1, with TRBD2 identical over 8 bases. The germline CDR1 and CDR2 sequences are SGHVS and FQNEAQ. This CDR3 comprises 14 residues. The J segment lost 9 bases and the V segment lost 3 bases, leaving 7 bases of the junction unmatched. In DNA form, the CDR3 reads TGTGCCAGCAGCTTCGCCGGGGGGGCGTTTGAGCAGTTCTTC. Its protein is CASSFAGGAFEQFF.

This clonotype was detected a few times. CDR3 coding DNA: TGTGCCAGCACCCCGGACCGGGACAGGCCCTACAATGAGCAGTTCTTC. The encoded protein is CASTPDRDRPYNEQFF. The chain carries TRBV7-8 and TRBJ2-1, with 8 bases that match TRBD1. The CDR3 is 16 amino acids. From germline, CDR1 is SGHVS and CDR2 FQNEAQ. Trimming cost V 7 bases and J 2 bases; bases outside gene matches: 10.

This clonotype came up a few times. J is TRBJ2-3 and V is TRBV5-5; 13 positions match TRBD2. CDR3 length: 16 amino acids. Germline CDR1 reads SGHKS; CDR2 reads YYEKEE (reference sequence). V lost 4 bases and J lost 4; bases outside the gene matches: 6. CDR3 sequence: CASSLGLAGAADTQYF. The CDR3 region has the DNA TGTGCCAGCAGCCTAGGACTAGCGGGGGCCGCAGATACGCAGTATTTT.

The V and J genes are TRBV10-1 and TRBJ1-2; D is ambiguous. The germline V gene encodes CDR1 WNHNN and CDR2 SYGVQD (reference sequence). The CDR3 is 13 residues long. Trimming removed 3 bases at V and 10 bases at J, with 15 bases between. The CDR3 here is CASSDRLGKDYTF. CDR3 bases: TGCGCCAGCAGTGATCGACTGGGGAAGGACTACACCTTC.

This clonotype was observed at least ten times. The DNA of the CDR3 is TGCGCCAGCAGCTTGGCGTCCAGGGCGCGCGATGAGCAGTTCTTC. The encoded protein is CASSLASRARDEQFF. The V and J genes are TRBV5-1 and TRBJ2-1; tentatively, D is TRBD1 (5 bases). V was shortened by 0 bases and J by 8 bases, with 15 bases between the two germline ends. The germline CDR1 and CDR2 sequences are SGHRS and YFSETQ. The CDR3 spans 15 residues.

This clonotype was counted at least ten times. V and J are TRBV15 and TRBJ2-7, with D unresolved. Trimming pared 1 base from V and 0 bases from J, leaving 7 bases between. The CDR3 extends over 14 amino acids. From germline, CDR1 is LNHNV and CDR2 YYDKDF (reference sequence). Here the CDR3 DNA reads TGTGCCACCAGCAGAGGATTTAGCTCCTACGAGCAGTACTTC. Encoded protein: CATSRGFSSYEQYF.

J is TRBJ2-1 and V is TRBV10-3; D might be TRBD1 (5 bases). Trimming took 8 bases from V and 5 from J, leaving 7 bases between them. There are 11 residues in the CDR3. Germline V gene data show CDR1 as ENHRY and CDR2 as SYGVKD. In nucleotides, the CDR3 is TGTGCCATCCAGGGCAACAATGAGCAGTTCTTC. Protein: CAIQGNNEQFF.

The rearrangement uses TRBV5-4 and TRBJ2-7; 9 nucleotides match TRBD1. After removal of 0 bases from V and 5 bases from J, the junction contained 3 bases not matched to a gene. Germline V lookup: CDR1 SGHNT, CDR2 YYREEE (reference sequence). There are 14 residues in the CDR3. The CDR3 spells CASSLDRGLNEQYF. CDR3 coding DNA: TGTGCCAGCAGCTTGGACAGGGGGCTAAACGAGCAGTACTTC.

This clonotype came up a few times. The rearrangement links TRBV12-3 or TRBV12-4 to TRBJ2-5; possibly TRBD1 for D (6 bases). V lost 6 bases and J lost 5, with 19 bases in between. This CDR3 is built from 15 residues. CDR3 in DNA: TGTGCCAGCAGGACTGGTGGACAGCCCCTGGAGACCCAGTACTTC. It yields the protein CASRTGGQPLETQYF.

Many counts were recorded for this clonotype. This chain uses TRBV7-8 with TRBJ1-6; D is undetermined. CDR1 and CDR2 (germline): SGHVS, FQNEAQ. Deletions cut 4 bases from V and 8 bases from J, with 9 bases between. The CDR3 loop spans 13 amino acids. CDR3 sequence reads: CASSYNSDSPLHF. DNA for the CDR3: TGTGCCAGCAGCTACAACAGCGATTCACCCCTCCACTTT.

The chain links TRBV12-3 or TRBV12-4 to TRBJ2-2, with a possible D match to TRBD1 (6 bases). The CDR3 contains 16 residues. Trimming took 3 bases from V and 0 from J, leaving 11 bases between them. The CDR3 coding sequence is TGTGCCAGCAGTTTCTGGGGGCCCCCGAACACCGGGGAGCTGTTTTTT. It encodes CASSFWGPPNTGELFF.

This clonotype was seen many times. V is TRBV12-3 or TRBV12-4 and J is TRBJ2-5, with D possibly TRBD2 on 5 matching bases. Trimming cost V 3 bases and J 5 bases, with 10 bases left between them. The CDR3 covers 13 residues. The CDR3 nucleotides are TGTGCCAGCAGTTTCCGGGGTGGGGAGACCCAGTACTTC. It yields the protein CASSFRGGETQYF.

The chain combines TRBV18 with TRBJ2-1; D might be TRBD1 (6 bases). Between the trimmed V and J ends, which lost 3 bases and 5 bases, there was a span of 14 bases. The CDR3 contains 15 residues. The germline V gene encodes CDR1 KGHSH and CDR2 LQKENI. The CDR3 region is CASSPLGQRDNEQFF. DNA of the CDR3: TGTGCCAGCTCACCCTTAGGACAGAGGGACAATGAGCAGTTCTTC. Looking up the rest from reference TRBV18 and TRBJ2-1 gives the full variable domain: NAGVMQNPRHLVRRRGQEARLRCSPMKGHSHVYWYRQLPEEGLKFMVYLQKENIIDESGMPKERFSAEFPKEGPSILRIQQVVRGDSAAYFCASSPLGQRDNEQFFGPGTRLTVL.

This clonotype was picked up a small number of times. The V and J genes are TRBV4-3 and TRBJ1-1; unclear D gene. V was cut by 0 bases and J by 2 bases, with 7 bases left in between. The CDR3 loop spans 14 amino acids. Per germline, CDR1 LGHNA and CDR2 YSLEER. CDR3 sequence (DNA): TGCGCCAGCAGCCAAGATACAGCCAACACTGAAGCTTTCTTT. Amino acids: CASSQDTANTEAFF.